The next 12 T cell receptor beta chains were all read from a single sample in a study of vaccination effects on CD4 cells after COVID-19. No cognate antigen is known for these TCRs. The ViraFEST assay expanded antigen-specific CD4+ T cells with viral peptide pools before sequencing. With nine to eleven days of culture completed, CD4+ T cells were isolated. Either the mRNA-1273 or the BNT162b2 vaccine was given to participants as two doses. Method: immunoSEQ multiplex PCR; TCRdb's copy keeps in-frame clones and lacks some. The top ten clones hold about 1.6% of a sample with approximately 30,000 clones, around 80% of them seen once. Sequences were derived from CD4+ T cells from PBMCs cultured with HCoV-NL63 spike peptides, sampled after COVID-19 vaccination. Source of these receptors: a human donor who received a COVID-19 vaccine. Some clones in this sample may be carry-over from other donors' samples.

The chain links TRBV7-2 to TRBJ2-3; D uncertain. CDR3 size: 13 residues. V gave up 2 bases and J gave up 4 bases, with 7 bases separating them. In germline, CDR1 is SGHTA, CDR2 FQGNSA. The CDR3 coding sequence is TGTGCCAGCAGCTTAAGACCCGCAGATACGCAGTATTTT. It yields the protein CASSLRPADTQYF. Based on the CDR3 plus reference TRBV7-2 and TRBJ2-3, the full variable domain is GAGVSQSPSNKVTEKGKDVELRCDPISGHTALYWYRQSLGQGLEFLIYFQGNSAPDKSGLPSDRFSAERTGGSVSTLTIQRTQQEDSAVYLCASSLRPADTQYFGPGTRLTVL.

This clone is a singleton in its sample. This chain uses TRBV9 with TRBJ1-4; TRBD1 is a possible D gene (5 bases). CDR3 length equals 14 residues. Germline CDR1 SGDLS, CDR2 YYNGEE. The V end was cut by 1 base, the J end by 7 bases, with 11 bases between. The DNA of the CDR3 is TGTGCCAGCAGCGTAAGTGGGGGAGGTGAAAAACTGTTTTTT. It yields the protein CASSVSGGGEKLFF. Supplemented by reference TRBV9 and TRBJ1-4, the full variable domain reads DSGVTQTPKHLITATGQRVTLRCSPRSGDLSVYWYQQSLDQGLQFLIQYYNGEERAKGNILERFSAQQFPDLHSELNLSSLELGDSALYFCASSVSGGGEKLFFGSGTQLSVL.

The J gene is TRBJ2-5, the V gene TRBV3-1 (or the pseudogene TRBV3-2); D possibly uses TRBD1 or TRBD2 (5 bases each). The CDR3 loop spans 17 amino acids. Germline assignment: CDR1 LGHDT and CDR2 YNNKEL (reference sequence). V was clipped by 5 bases and J by 4 bases, with 23 bases between them. In DNA form, the CDR3 reads TGTGCCAGCAGCTCCCCCAGTAATTGGGCTGGGGGAGAGACCCAGTACTTC. Translation gives CASSSPSNWAGGETQYF.

The chain joins TRBV6-1 to TRBJ1-5; D possibly corresponds to TRBD1 (5 bases). In germline, CDR1 is MNHNS, CDR2 SASEGT. V dropped 4 bases and J dropped 4 bases, with 17 bases sitting between them. The CDR3 totals 16 residues. DNA for the CDR3: TGTGCCAGCAGTGCCCTTCTGAGGGGTCTAAATCAGCCCCAGCATTTT. Translating gives CASSALLRGLNQPQHF.

The count of this clone is one. The V and J genes are TRBV7-2 and TRBJ2-1; D is possibly TRBD2 (5 bases). The CDR3 sequence is 12 residues long. Germline V CDR1 and CDR2: SGHTA, FQGNSA. The V gene lost 3 bases and the J gene lost 9 bases, with 9 bases spanning the gap. The CDR3 DNA sequence: TGTGCCAGCAGCTTCGGGGTAGGTGAGCAGTTCTTC. Amino acid sequence: CASSFGVGEQFF.

There are a few counts of this clone. The chain is built from TRBV7-7 and TRBJ2-3; D ambiguous. Germline assignment: CDR1 SSHAT and CDR2 FNYEAQ (reference sequence). The CDR3 has 17 residues. V lost 7 bases and J 2 bases, leaving 22 bases between the germline ends. CDR3 nucleotides: TGTGCCAGCAACCAACGGGTCCCGGTGGCGAACACAGATACGCAGTATTTT. Translated, it gives CASNQRVPVANTDTQYF. Variable domain in full (rest from reference TRBV7-7 and TRBJ2-3): GAGVSQSPRYKVTKRGQDVTLRCDPISSHATLYWYQQALGQGPEFLTYFNYEAQPDKSGLPSDRFSAERPEGSISTLTIQRTEQRDSAMYRCASNQRVPVANTDTQYFGPGTRLTVL.

This chain connects TRBV4-3 to TRBJ1-2; D is perhaps TRBD1 (5 bases). Trimming cost V 0 bases and J 5 bases, with 16 bases left between them. The CDR3 sequence is 16 residues long. Germline loops: CDR1 LGHNA, CDR2 YSLEER. CDR3: CASSQDVSRAGYGYTF. As DNA, the CDR3 is TGCGCCAGCAGCCAAGATGTTAGCAGGGCTGGATATGGCTACACCTTC.

The V gene is TRBV10-3, the J gene TRBJ1-6; 8 bases match TRBD1. This CDR3 comprises 14 residues. V lost 10 bases, J lost 5 bases, and 7 bases stayed unmatched. CDR1 and CDR2 (germline): ENHRY, SYGVKD. The CDR3 sequence is CATQLTGDNSPLHF. Here the CDR3 DNA reads TGTGCCACCCAGTTGACAGGGGATAATTCACCCCTCCACTTT.

V gene TRBV30 combines with J gene TRBJ2-3; TRBD2 might be the D (5 bases). The V and J ends lost 4 bases and 6 bases respectively, with 14 bases between them. The length of the CDR3 is 13 residues. CDR1 GTSNPN and CDR2 SVGIG come from the germline V gene (reference sequence). The CDR3 loop reads CAWNRGYSDTQYF. The CDR3 DNA sequence: TGTGCCTGGAATCGGGGATACTCTGATACGCAGTATTTT.

V and J are TRBV5-1 and TRBJ2-5; TRBD1 matches 11 bases. CDR3 length: 14 amino acids. Germline CDR1 SGHRS, CDR2 YFSETQ. V was pared by 4 bases and J by 4 bases, with 3 bases of the junction left unmatched. The CDR3 spells CASSLDRGRETQYF. The CDR3 DNA reads TGCGCCAGCAGCCTGGACAGGGGGCGAGAGACCCAGTACTTC.

The chain combines TRBV5-6 with TRBJ1-2; 7 bases fit TRBD1. This CDR3 contains 15 residues. The J segment lost 4 bases and the V segment lost 0 bases, leaving 6 bases of the junction unmatched. Looked up from germline, CDR1 is SGHDT and CDR2 is YYEEEE. CDR3 coding DNA: TGTGCCAGCAGCTTGGGCGACAGGGCCTTCTATGGCTACACCTTC. It yields the protein CASSLGDRAFYGYTF.

J is TRBJ1-3 and V is TRBV5-1; D remains ambiguous. Trimming cost V 4 bases and J 0 bases, with 11 bases left between them. This CDR3 comprises 15 residues. CDR1 and CDR2 (germline): SGHRS, YFSETQ. In DNA, the CDR3 is TGCGCCAGCAGCAGTGGAAGGGACTCTGGAAACACCATATATTTT. Amino acids: CASSSGRDSGNTIYF.